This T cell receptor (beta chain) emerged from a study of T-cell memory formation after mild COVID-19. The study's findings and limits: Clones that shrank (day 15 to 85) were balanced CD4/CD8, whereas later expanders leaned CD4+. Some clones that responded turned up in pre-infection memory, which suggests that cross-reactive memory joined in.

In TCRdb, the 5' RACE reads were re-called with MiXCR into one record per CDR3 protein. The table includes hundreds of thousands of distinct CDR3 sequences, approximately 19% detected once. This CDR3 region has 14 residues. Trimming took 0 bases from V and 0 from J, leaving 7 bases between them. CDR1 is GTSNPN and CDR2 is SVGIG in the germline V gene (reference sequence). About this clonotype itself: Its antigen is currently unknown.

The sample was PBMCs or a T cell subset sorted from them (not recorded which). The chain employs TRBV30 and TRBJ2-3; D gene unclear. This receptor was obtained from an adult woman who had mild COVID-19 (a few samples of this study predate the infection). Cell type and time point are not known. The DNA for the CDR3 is TGTGCCTGGAGTGTAGGCGTGAGCACAGATACGCAGTATTTT. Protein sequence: CAWSVGVSTDTQYF.